Listed below are T cell receptor beta chains from one sample, sequenced in a study of spatial heterogeneity in lung cancer. TCRdb itself ran the 5' RACE reads through MiXCR, one entry per CDR3 protein. The table lists 55,000 to 75,000 distinct CDR3 sequences, around 9.3% of them singletons. The input for sequencing was PBMCs, taken at follow-up. The receptors originated from a female donor with early-stage non-small cell lung cancer. The CDR3 runs from the conserved cysteine through the conserved F or W. The order of the fields is V gene, J gene, clone size, D gene, CDR3 protein, CDR3 DNA. The D gene is left open where the match is weak. Only some rows state a clone size, as once, few, many or a class for expanded clones.

v_call: TRBV7-8
j_call: TRBJ2-1
clone_size: -
d_call: TRBD1
cdr3_aa: CASSPGTGVYNEQFF
cdr3_nt: TGTGCCAGCAGCCCCGGGACAGGGGTCTACAATGAGCAGTTCTTC

v_call: TRBV12-3/TRBV12-4
j_call: TRBJ2-5
clone_size: many
d_call: TRBD1
cdr3_aa: CASSPRTGVETQYF
cdr3_nt: TGTGCCAGCAGTCCCCGGACAGGGGTTGAGACCCAGTACTTC

v_call: TRBV7-9
j_call: TRBJ1-4
clone_size: many
d_call: -
cdr3_aa: CASSTPYENEKLFF
cdr3_nt: TGTGCCAGCAGCACCCCATATGAGAATGAAAAACTGTTTTTT

v_call: TRBV9
j_call: TRBJ2-1
clone_size: few
d_call: -
cdr3_aa: CASSDREIGYNEQFF
cdr3_nt: TGTGCCAGCAGCGACCGGGAGATCGGCTACAATGAGCAGTTCTTC

v_call: TRBV2
j_call: TRBJ2-7
clone_size: few
d_call: TRBD1
cdr3_aa: CASSGGQGARREYF
cdr3_nt: TGTGCCAGCAGTGGGGGACAGGGGGCGCGGAGGGAGTACTTC

v_call: TRBV5-5
j_call: TRBJ1-5
clone_size: many
d_call: -
cdr3_aa: CASSPSGDQPQHF
cdr3_nt: TGTGCCAGCAGCCCATCCGGGGATCAGCCCCAGCATTTT

v_call: TRBV5-1
j_call: TRBJ2-3
clone_size: few
d_call: -
cdr3_aa: CASSLGTTQDTQYF
cdr3_nt: TGCGCCAGCAGCTTGGGAACAACACAAGATACGCAGTATTTT

v_call: TRBV28
j_call: TRBJ2-1
clone_size: -
d_call: TRBD1
cdr3_aa: CASSWDRGDYNEQFF
cdr3_nt: TGTGCCAGCAGTTGGGACAGGGGCGACTACAATGAGCAGTTCTTC

v_call: TRBV3-1
j_call: TRBJ2-7
clone_size: many
d_call: -
cdr3_aa: CASSQARTHYEQYF
cdr3_nt: TGTGCCAGCAGCCAAGCAAGGACTCACTACGAGCAGTACTTC

v_call: TRBV5-4
j_call: TRBJ2-5
clone_size: many
d_call: TRBD2
cdr3_aa: CASSAGLAGGTQYF
cdr3_nt: TGTGCCAGCAGCGCAGGACTAGCGGGAGGGACCCAGTACTTC

v_call: TRBV9
j_call: TRBJ1-2
clone_size: -
d_call: -
cdr3_aa: CASSVVPDYGYTF
cdr3_nt: TGTGCCAGCAGCGTAGTGCCGGACTATGGCTACACCTTC

v_call: TRBV30
j_call: TRBJ2-7
clone_size: many
d_call: TRBD1
cdr3_aa: CAWDLGTGGSYEQYF
cdr3_nt: TGTGCCTGGGACTTAGGGACAGGGGGGTCCTACGAGCAGTACTTC

v_call: TRBV7-3
j_call: TRBJ1-2
clone_size: -
d_call: -
cdr3_aa: CASSPGQLTGGYTF
cdr3_nt: TGTGCCAGCAGTCCCGGACAGCTAACGGGAGGCTACACCTTC

v_call: TRBV7-9
j_call: TRBJ1-2
clone_size: many
d_call: -
cdr3_aa: CASSLAPWSLFLGYTF
cdr3_nt: TGTGCCAGCAGCTTAGCCCCGTGGAGTCTATTCTTAGGCTACACCTTC

v_call: TRBV2
j_call: TRBJ1-5
clone_size: many
d_call: -
cdr3_aa: CASSEEGGRFQPQHF
cdr3_nt: TGTGCCAGCAGTGAAGAGGGGGGACGATTTCAGCCCCAGCATTTT

v_call: TRBV5-1
j_call: TRBJ2-5
clone_size: few
d_call: -
cdr3_aa: CASSLFAGLQETQYF
cdr3_nt: TGCGCCAGCAGCTTGTTCGCGGGTCTTCAAGAGACCCAGTACTTC

v_call: TRBV7-9
j_call: TRBJ2-7
clone_size: many
d_call: -
cdr3_aa: CASSLSGAVYEQYF
cdr3_nt: TGTGCCAGCAGCTTAAGTGGTGCAGTCTACGAGCAGTACTTC

v_call: TRBV6-1
j_call: TRBJ2-6
clone_size: few
d_call: -
cdr3_aa: CASHLGTAQDVLTF
cdr3_nt: TGTGCCAGCCACCTCGGGACGGCGCAAGACGTCCTGACTTTC

v_call: TRBV2
j_call: TRBJ2-1
clone_size: many
d_call: -
cdr3_aa: CASSDDPSYNEQFF
cdr3_nt: TGTGCCAGCAGTGATGACCCCTCCTACAATGAGCAGTTCTTC

v_call: TRBV11-2
j_call: TRBJ2-7
clone_size: many
d_call: -
cdr3_aa: CASSLSSLKKRYEQYF
cdr3_nt: TGTGCCAGCAGCCTATCTAGCTTAAAAAAGCGCTACGAGCAGTACTTC

v_call: TRBV25-1
j_call: TRBJ2-1
clone_size: few
d_call: -
cdr3_aa: CASMRSGGAYNEQFF
cdr3_nt: TGTGCCAGCATGAGGTCAGGGGGGGCCTACAATGAGCAGTTCTTC

v_call: TRBV6-6
j_call: TRBJ1-3
clone_size: many
d_call: -
cdr3_aa: CASSRDVLSGNTIYF
cdr3_nt: TGTGCCAGCAGTCGAGACGTACTCTCTGGAAACACCATATATTTT

v_call: TRBV5-1
j_call: TRBJ1-3
clone_size: few
d_call: -
cdr3_aa: CASSVGGPGNTIYF
cdr3_nt: TGCGCCAGCAGCGTCGGGGGTCCTGGAAACACCATATATTTT

v_call: TRBV11-2
j_call: TRBJ2-7
clone_size: few
d_call: -
cdr3_aa: CASSLTGTSYEQYF
cdr3_nt: TGTGCCAGCAGCTTAACAGGGACCTCCTACGAGCAGTACTTC

v_call: TRBV20-1
j_call: TRBJ1-2
clone_size: -
d_call: -
cdr3_aa: CSARDPWANYGYTF
cdr3_nt: TGCAGTGCTAGAGATCCTTGGGCTAACTATGGCTACACCTTC

v_call: TRBV5-1
j_call: TRBJ2-2
clone_size: few
d_call: -
cdr3_aa: CASSRGDRANTGELFF
cdr3_nt: TGCGCCAGCAGCCGCGGCGACCGGGCGAACACCGGGGAGCTGTTTTTT

v_call: TRBV19
j_call: TRBJ2-2
clone_size: few
d_call: -
cdr3_aa: CASSPGRGFGELFF
cdr3_nt: TGTGCCAGTAGCCCCGGTCGGGGGTTCGGGGAGCTGTTTTTT

v_call: TRBV20-1
j_call: TRBJ2-3
clone_size: many
d_call: TRBD2
cdr3_aa: CSAPGLAGEGDTQYF
cdr3_nt: TGCAGTGCGCCGGGACTAGCTGGAGAGGGAGATACGCAGTATTTT

v_call: TRBV28
j_call: TRBJ2-3
clone_size: many
d_call: -
cdr3_aa: CASRVAESTDTQYF
cdr3_nt: TGTGCCAGCAGGGTAGCGGAAAGCACAGATACGCAGTATTTT

v_call: TRBV6-5
j_call: TRBJ2-3
clone_size: -
d_call: TRBD2
cdr3_aa: CASSSGTSGSTDTQYF
cdr3_nt: TGTGCCAGCAGCAGTGGGACTAGCGGGAGTACAGATACGCAGTATTTT

v_call: TRBV19
j_call: TRBJ2-2
clone_size: many
d_call: TRBD2
cdr3_aa: CASKLTSGRVGGGELFF
cdr3_nt: TGTGCCAGTAAACTCACTAGCGGGAGAGTCGGTGGCGGGGAGCTGTTTTTT

v_call: TRBV10-3
j_call: TRBJ2-7
clone_size: many
d_call: TRBD2
cdr3_aa: CAIRTGLAATYEQYF
cdr3_nt: TGTGCCATCAGAACAGGACTAGCGGCTACCTACGAGCAGTACTTC

v_call: TRBV20-1
j_call: TRBJ1-4
clone_size: many
d_call: -
cdr3_aa: CSARDHTGPGEKLFF
cdr3_nt: TGCAGTGCTAGAGATCATACAGGGCCGGGGGAAAAACTGTTTTTT

v_call: TRBV6-2/TRBV6-3
j_call: TRBJ2-3
clone_size: few
d_call: TRBD1
cdr3_aa: CASSYLRTGEIDTQYF
cdr3_nt: TGTGCCAGCAGTTACCTCCGGACAGGTGAAATTGATACGCAGTATTTT

v_call: TRBV12-3/TRBV12-4
j_call: TRBJ2-3
clone_size: many
d_call: TRBD1
cdr3_aa: CASRSTGGTQYF
cdr3_nt: TGTGCCAGCAGGTCTACAGGGGGTACGCAGTATTTT